This TCR beta chain was captured in a study of CD8 T cells in ankylosing spondylitis. General study findings and limits: Disease-linked clones displayed a CD8+ phenotype and appeared relatively rarely in peripheral blood. It was reported that disease-linked clones were significantly enriched in matched ankylosing spondylitis synovial fluid. The study identified a TCR beta motif of roughly eight highly homologous variants that appeared characteristic of ankylosing spondylitis blood.

A single count supports this clonotype. Its cognate antigen is unknown. Quantitative 5'-RACE was performed with molecular barcodes, and it yielded the TCR beta libraries. TCRdb processed the 5' RACE reads anew with MiXCR; each CDR3 protein has one entry. Of roughly 150,000 distinct CDR3 sequences listed, under 35% are singletons. V lost 5 bases, J lost 6 bases, and 14 bases lay in between. The CDR3 is 14 amino acids. The germline gives CDR1 SGHTA, CDR2 FQGTGA. The chain carries TRBV7-3 and TRBJ2-1, with D maybe TRBD2 (5 bases). The sequenced material came from synovial fluid, either unsorted or a sorted T cell fraction (not recorded which). This TCR was sampled from a male donor with ankylosing spondylitis. The CDR3 is CASSLKGGPNEQFF. CDR3 coding DNA: TGTGCCAGCAGCCTAAAGGGCGGGCCCAATGAGCAGTTCTTC.